This paragraph reports one T cell receptor beta chain. Antigen: not known. The data are from a study of post-analysis software for immune sequencing data. Study-level information: Relapsing-remitting, secondary progressive and progressive-relapsing multiple sclerosis were all included among the disease courses.

Germline CDR1 SGHKS, CDR2 YYEKEE (reference sequence). This CDR3 has 15 residues. The J segment lost 6 bases and the V segment lost 4 bases, leaving 12 bases of the junction unmatched. General study findings and limits: Patients showed TRBV5-6, TRBV5-1 and TRBV20-1 among several TRBV segments more frequent than in controls. F measure clustering grouped samples strongly by preparation batch.

Prepared TCR beta cDNA libraries contained unique molecular identifiers. Input amounts of roughly 0.9 to 10 million T cells were used. These gave about 500,000 cDNA molecules, so each molecule approximated one T cell. One entry per CDR3 protein, called by TCRdb with MiXCR from the PCR reads. This table holds some 450,000 distinct CDR3 sequences, under 55% found once. The chain combines TRBV5-5 with TRBJ2-7, with 8 bases identical to TRBD2. This TCR was sampled from a girl aged 10 to 17 with multiple sclerosis. The specimen sequenced was blood. CDR3 DNA sequence: TGTGCCAGCAGCCAGACGGGACTAGTAGGAACCGAGCAGTACTTC. The encoded protein is CASSQTGLVGTEQYF.